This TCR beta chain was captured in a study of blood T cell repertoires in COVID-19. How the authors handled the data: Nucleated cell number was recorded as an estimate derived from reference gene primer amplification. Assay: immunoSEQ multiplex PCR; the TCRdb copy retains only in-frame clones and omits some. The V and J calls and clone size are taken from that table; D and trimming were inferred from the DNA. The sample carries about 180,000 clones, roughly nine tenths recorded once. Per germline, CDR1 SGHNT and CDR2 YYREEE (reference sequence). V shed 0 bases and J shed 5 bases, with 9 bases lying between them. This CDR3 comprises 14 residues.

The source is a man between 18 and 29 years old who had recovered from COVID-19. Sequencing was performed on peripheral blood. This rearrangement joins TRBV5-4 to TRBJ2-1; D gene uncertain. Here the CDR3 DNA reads TGTGCCAGCAGCTTGGTCGACTTGGACAATGAGCAGTTCTTC. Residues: CASSLVDLDNEQFF.